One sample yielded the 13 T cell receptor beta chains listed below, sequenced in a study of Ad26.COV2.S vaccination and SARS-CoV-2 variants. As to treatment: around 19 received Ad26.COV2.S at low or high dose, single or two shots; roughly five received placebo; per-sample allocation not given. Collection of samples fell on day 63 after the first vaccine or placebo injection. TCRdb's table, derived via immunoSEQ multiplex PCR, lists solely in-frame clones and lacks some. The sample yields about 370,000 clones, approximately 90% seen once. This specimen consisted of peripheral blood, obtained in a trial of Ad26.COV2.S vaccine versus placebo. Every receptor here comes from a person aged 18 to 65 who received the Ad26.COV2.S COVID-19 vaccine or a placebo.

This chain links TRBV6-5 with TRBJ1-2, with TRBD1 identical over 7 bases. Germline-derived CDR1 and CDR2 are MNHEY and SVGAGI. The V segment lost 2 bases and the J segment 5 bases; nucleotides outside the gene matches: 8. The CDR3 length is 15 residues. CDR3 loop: CASSYHKTGSYGYTF. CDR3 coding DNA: TGTGCCAGCAGTTACCATAAGACAGGGAGTTATGGCTACACCTTC.

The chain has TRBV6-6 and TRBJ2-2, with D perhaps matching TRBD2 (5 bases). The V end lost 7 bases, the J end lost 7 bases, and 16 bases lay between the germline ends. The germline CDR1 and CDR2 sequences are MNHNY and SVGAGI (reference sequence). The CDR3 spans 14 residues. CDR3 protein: CASNPPRDFGELFF. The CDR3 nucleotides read TGTGCCAGCAACCCCCCACGGGATTTCGGGGAGCTGTTTTTT.

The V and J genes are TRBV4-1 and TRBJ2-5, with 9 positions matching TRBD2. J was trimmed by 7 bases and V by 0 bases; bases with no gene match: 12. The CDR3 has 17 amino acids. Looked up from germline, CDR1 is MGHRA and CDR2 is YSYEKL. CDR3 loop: CASSQDRRIAGAPTQYF. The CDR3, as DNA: TGCGCCAGCAGCCAAGATCGTCGGATAGCGGGAGCCCCGACCCAGTACTTC.

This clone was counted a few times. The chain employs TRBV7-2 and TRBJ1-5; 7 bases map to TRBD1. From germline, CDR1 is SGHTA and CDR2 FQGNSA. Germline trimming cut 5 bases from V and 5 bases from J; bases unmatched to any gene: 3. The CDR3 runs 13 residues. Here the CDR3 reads CASSLTGDQPQHF. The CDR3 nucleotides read TGTGCCAGCAGCCTAACAGGGGATCAGCCCCAGCATTTT.

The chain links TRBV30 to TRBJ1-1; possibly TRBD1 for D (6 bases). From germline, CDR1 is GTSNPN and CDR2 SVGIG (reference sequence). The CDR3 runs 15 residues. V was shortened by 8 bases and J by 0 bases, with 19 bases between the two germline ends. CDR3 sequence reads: CAGGGTGRMNTEAFF. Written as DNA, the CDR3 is TGTGCCGGGGGGGGCACAGGGCGCATGAACACTGAAGCTTTCTTT.

DNA of the CDR3: TGCAGTGCTAGTCACTGGGGCGGGGGGGACTACAATGAGCAGTTCTTC. Its translation is CSASHWGGGDYNEQFF. The V and J genes are TRBV20-1 and TRBJ2-1; 9 nucleotides align to TRBD2. Germline assignment: CDR1 DFQATT and CDR2 SNEGSKA (reference sequence). The CDR3 loop spans 16 amino acids. Trimming removed 3 bases from V and 3 bases from J; junction bases left unmatched: 9.

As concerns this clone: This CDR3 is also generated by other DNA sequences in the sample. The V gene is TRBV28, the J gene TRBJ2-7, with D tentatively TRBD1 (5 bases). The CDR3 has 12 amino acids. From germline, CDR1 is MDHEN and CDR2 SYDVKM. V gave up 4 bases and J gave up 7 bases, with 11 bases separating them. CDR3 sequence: CASSSGPREQYF. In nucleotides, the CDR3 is TGTGCCAGCAGTTCAGGGCCCCGGGAGCAGTACTTC.

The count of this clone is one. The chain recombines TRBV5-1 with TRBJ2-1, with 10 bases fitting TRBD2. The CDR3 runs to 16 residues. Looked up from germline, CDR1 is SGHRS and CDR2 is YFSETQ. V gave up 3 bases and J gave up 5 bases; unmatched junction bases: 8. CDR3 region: CASSSPLAGENNEQFF. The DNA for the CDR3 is TGCGCCAGCAGCTCGCCTCTAGCGGGAGAGAACAATGAGCAGTTCTTC.

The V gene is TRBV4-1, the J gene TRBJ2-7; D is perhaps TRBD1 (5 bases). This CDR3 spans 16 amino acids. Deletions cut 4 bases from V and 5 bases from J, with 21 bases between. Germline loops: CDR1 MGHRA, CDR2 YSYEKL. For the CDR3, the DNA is TGCGCCAGCAGCCCGATTAGGGGCAGGGTAGACCACGAGCAGTACTTC. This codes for CASSPIRGRVDHEQYF.

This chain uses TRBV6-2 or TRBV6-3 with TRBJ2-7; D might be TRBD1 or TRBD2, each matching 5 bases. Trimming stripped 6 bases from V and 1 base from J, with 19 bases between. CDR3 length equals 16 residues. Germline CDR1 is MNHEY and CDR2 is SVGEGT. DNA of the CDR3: TGTGCCAGCAGCCACGGGGCCCGTGAGGGGTCCTACGAGCAGTACTTC. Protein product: CASSHGAREGSYEQYF.

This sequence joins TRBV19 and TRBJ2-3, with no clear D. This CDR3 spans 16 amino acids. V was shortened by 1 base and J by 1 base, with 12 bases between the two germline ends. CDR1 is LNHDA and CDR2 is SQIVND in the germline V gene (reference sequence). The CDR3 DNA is TGTGCCAGTAGTATAGCCCCGGGCACGGGCACAGATACGCAGTATTTT. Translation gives CASSIAPGTGTDTQYF.

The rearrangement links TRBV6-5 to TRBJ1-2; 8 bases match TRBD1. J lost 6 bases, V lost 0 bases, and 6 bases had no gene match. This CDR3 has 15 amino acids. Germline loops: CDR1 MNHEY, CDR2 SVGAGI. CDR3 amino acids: CASSYSRQGADGYTF. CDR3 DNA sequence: TGTGCCAGCAGTTACTCCAGGCAGGGGGCGGATGGCTACACCTTC.

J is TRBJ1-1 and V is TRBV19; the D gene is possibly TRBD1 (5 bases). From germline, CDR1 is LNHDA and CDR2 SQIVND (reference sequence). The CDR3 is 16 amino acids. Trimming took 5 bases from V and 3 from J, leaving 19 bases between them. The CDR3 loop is CASSDLRAAGDTEAFF. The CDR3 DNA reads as TGTGCCAGTAGTGACCTCAGGGCCGCCGGGGACACTGAAGCTTTCTTT.